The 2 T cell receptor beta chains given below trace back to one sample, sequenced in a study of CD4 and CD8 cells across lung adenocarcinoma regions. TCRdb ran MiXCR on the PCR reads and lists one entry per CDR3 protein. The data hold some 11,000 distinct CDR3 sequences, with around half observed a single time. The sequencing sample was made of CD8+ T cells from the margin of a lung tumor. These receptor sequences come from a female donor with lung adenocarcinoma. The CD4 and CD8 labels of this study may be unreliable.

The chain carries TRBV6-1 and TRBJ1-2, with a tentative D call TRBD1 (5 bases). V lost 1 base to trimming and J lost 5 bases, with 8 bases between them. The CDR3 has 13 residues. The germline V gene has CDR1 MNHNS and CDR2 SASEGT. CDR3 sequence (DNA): TGTGCCAGCAGTGAAGGCAGGGAATATGGCTACACCTTC. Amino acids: CASSEGREYGYTF.

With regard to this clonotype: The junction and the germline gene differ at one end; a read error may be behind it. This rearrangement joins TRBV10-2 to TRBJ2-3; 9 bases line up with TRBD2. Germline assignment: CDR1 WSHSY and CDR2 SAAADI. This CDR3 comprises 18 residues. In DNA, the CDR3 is TGCTCGAGCAGTTGGGCGGGCGGGGGGGCCCGAAGCACAGATACCCAGTATTTC. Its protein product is CSSSWAGGGARSTDTQYF.